This TCR beta chain is drawn from a study of blood T cell repertoires in COVID-19. From germline, CDR1 is SGHTA and CDR2 FQGNSA. The CDR3 contains 15 residues. Unmatched junction bases numbered 5, after V lost 1 base and J lost 5 bases. TCRdb keeps only in-frame clones here, not all; method: immunoSEQ multiplex PCR. The table has 250,000 to 300,000 clones, 70% to 90% seen once. This TCR derives from a woman aged 60-70 years in a cohort exposed to, infected with or recovered from COVID-19 (not recorded which). The rearrangement links TRBV7-2 to TRBJ2-1, with TRBD2 matching over 7 bases. The sample was PBMCs or T cells enriched from blood (not recorded which). CDR3 nucleotide sequence: TGTGCCAGCAGCTTAGGGCTAGCGGCAGACAATGAGCAGTTCTTC. Translation gives CASSLGLAADNEQFF.